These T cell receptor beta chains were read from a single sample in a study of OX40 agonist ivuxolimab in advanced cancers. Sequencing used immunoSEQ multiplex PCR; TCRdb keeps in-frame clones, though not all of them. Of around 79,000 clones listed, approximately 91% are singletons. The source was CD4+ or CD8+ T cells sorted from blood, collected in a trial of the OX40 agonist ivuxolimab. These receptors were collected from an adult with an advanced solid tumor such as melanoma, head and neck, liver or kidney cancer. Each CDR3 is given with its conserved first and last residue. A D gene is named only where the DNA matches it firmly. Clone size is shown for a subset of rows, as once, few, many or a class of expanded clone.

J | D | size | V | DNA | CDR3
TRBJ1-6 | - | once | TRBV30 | TGTGCCTGGAGTGTACCCAGGCTGTATAATTCACCCCTCCACTTT | CAWSVPRLYNSPLHF
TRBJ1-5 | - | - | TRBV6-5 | TGTGCCAGCAGTCCGTCGCGTCGAAATCAGCCCCAGCATTTT | CASSPSRRNQPQHF
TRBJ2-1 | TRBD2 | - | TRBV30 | TGTGCCTGTAATGGACTAGCGGCACTTTACAATGAGCAGTTCTTC | CACNGLAALYNEQFF
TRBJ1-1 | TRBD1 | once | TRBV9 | TGTGCCAGCAGCGCCCGGACAGGGGGCCTCCAATGGACTGAAGCTTTCTTT | CASSARTGGLQWTEAFF
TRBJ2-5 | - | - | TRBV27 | TGTGCCAGCAGTTGGGGGAGGGGGCAAGAGACCCAGTACTTC | CASSWGRGQETQYF
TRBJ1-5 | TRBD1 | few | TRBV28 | TGTGCCAGCAAGAGTCACAGGGGAGGCCAGCCCCAGCATTTT | CASKSHRGGQPQHF
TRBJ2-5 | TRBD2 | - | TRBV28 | TGTGCCAGCAGTTTGGGACTAGCGAATACACGGTACTTC | CASSLGLANTRYF
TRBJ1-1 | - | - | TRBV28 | TGTGCCAGCAGTTTAGGCCGGCGGAACACTGAAGCTTTCTTT | CASSLGRRNTEAFF
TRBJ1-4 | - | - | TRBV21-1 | TGTGCCAGAATAGGACATGGGTACCTTGTGGAACTGTTTTTT | CARIGHGYLVELFF
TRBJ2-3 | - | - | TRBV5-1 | TGCGCCAGCAGCCTAGGACAAGACACAGATACGCAGTATTTT | CASSLGQDTDTQYF
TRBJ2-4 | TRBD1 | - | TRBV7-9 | TGTGCCAGCAGCACTGGACAGGGGGCCAAAAACATTCAGTACTTC | CASSTGQGAKNIQYF
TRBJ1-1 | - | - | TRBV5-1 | TGCGCCAGCAGCTTAGGGTTCATGAACACTGAAGCTTTCTTT | CASSLGFMNTEAFF
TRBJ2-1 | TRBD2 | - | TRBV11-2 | TGTGCCAGCAGCTTAGGCACTAGCGGGAGGAATGAGCAGTTCTTC | CASSLGTSGRNEQFF
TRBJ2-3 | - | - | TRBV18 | TGTGCCAGCTCACCCGTGGTACCCATCACAGATACGCAGTATTTT | CASSPVVPITDTQYF
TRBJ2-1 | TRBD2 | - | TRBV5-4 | TGTGCCAGCAGCTCCGGACTAGCGGGAGGAGGCTACAATGAGCAGTTCTTC | CASSSGLAGGGYNEQFF
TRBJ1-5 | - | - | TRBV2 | TGTGCCAGCAGTGAAGGGGCACGGGCCGGTAGCAATCAGCCCCAGCATTTT | CASSEGARAGSNQPQHF
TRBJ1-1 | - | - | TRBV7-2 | TGTGCCAGCCGGGGAGGGCCCCTGAACACTGAAGCTTTCTTT | CASRGGPLNTEAFF
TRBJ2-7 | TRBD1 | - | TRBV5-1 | TGCGCCAGCAGCCCCTCCCTTGGGGACAGGAGCTCCTACGAGCAGTACTTC | CASSPSLGDRSSYEQYF
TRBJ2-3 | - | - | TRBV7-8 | TGTGCCAGCAGCCCCACTACTCTTTCAGATACGCAGTATTTT | CASSPTTLSDTQYF
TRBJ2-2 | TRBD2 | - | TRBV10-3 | TGTGCCATCAGGGGGCCCGGGACTAGCGGGGGGGCCGTCGGGGAGCTGTTTTTT | CAIRGPGTSGGAVGELFF
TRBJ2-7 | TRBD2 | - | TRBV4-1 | TGCGCCAGCAGCTCCTGGACTAGCGGGGGCGGCGAGCAGTACTTC | CASSSWTSGGGEQYF
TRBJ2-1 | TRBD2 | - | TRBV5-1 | TGCGCCAGCAGCTTGGCAGCGGGAGGGTACAATGAGCAGTTCTTC | CASSLAAGGYNEQFF
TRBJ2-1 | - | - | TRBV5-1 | TGCGCCAGCAGCTTTCGGGGGACCTACAATGAGCAGTTCTTC | CASSFRGTYNEQFF
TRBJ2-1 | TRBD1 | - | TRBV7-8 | TGTGCCAGCAGCTTAGCGCGTGGGACAGGTACCCACAATGAGCAGTTCTTC | CASSLARGTGTHNEQFF
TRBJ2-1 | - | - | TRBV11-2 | TGTGCCAGCAGCCCCCCTATGACAGGCAACAATGAGCAGTTCTTC | CASSPPMTGNNEQFF
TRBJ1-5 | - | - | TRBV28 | TGTGCCAGCAGACAAGGTAGCAATCAGCCCCAGCATTTT | CASRQGSNQPQHF
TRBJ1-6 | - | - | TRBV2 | TGTGCCAGCAGGGCCGGCTCCTATAATTCACCCCTCCACTTT | CASRAGSYNSPLHF
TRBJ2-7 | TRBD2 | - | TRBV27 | TGTGCCAGCAGTTTTAGGACTAGCGGGGCGAGCTCCTACGAGCAGTACTTC | CASSFRTSGASSYEQYF
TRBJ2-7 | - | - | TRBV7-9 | TGTGCCAGCAGCTTAACCTACGAGCAGTACTTC | CASSLTYEQYF
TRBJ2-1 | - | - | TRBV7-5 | TGTGCCAGAAGCGAAGGTATAACCGAATCCCAGAGAGGGTTCTTC | CARSEGITESQRGFF
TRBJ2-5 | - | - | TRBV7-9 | TGTGCCAGCGGGGAGCAAGAGACCCAGTACTTC | CASGEQETQYF
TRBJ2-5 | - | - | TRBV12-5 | TGTGCTAGTGGTGGCCCAGGGTTGGAGACCCAGTACTTC | CASGGPGLETQYF
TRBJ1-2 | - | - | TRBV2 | TGTGCCAGCAGCGGACAGCACTATGGCTACACCTTC | CASSGQHYGYTF
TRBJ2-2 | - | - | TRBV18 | TGTGCCAGCTCACCTGGTACGGTATCGAACACCGGGGAGCTGTTTTTT | CASSPGTVSNTGELFF
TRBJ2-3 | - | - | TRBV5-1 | TGCGCCAGCAGCGTGCCGCGGCGCACAGATACGCAGTATTTT | CASSVPRRTDTQYF
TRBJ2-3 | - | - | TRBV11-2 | TGTGCCAGCAGCTTATCGTTTGATACGCAGTATTTT | CASSLSFDTQYF
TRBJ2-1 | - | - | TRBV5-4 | TGTGCCAGCAGCCCTGGGTGGGGGTCCTACAATGAGCAGTTCTTC | CASSPGWGSYNEQFF
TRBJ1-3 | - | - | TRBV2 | TGTGCCAGCAAACAGGGTGCTGGAAACACCATATATTTT | CASKQGAGNTIYF
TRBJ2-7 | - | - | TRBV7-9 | TGTGCCAGCAGCTTAGGGAACACCTACGAGCAGTACTTC | CASSLGNTYEQYF
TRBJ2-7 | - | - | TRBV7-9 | TGTGCCATCGAGAGACAGGACTCCTACGAGCAGTACTTC | CAIERQDSYEQYF
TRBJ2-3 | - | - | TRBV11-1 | TGTGCCAGCAGCTTTCTCGGGGGCACAGATACGCAGTATTTT | CASSFLGGTDTQYF